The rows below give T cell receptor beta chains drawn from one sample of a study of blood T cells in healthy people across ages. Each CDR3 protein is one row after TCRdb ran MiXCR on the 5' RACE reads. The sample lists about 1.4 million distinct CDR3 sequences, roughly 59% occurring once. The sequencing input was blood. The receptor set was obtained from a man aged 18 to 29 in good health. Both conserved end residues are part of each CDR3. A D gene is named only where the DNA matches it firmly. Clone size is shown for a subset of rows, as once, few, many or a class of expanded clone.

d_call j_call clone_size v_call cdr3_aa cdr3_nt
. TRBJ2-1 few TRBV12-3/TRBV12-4 CASSLLENEQFF TGTGCCAGCAGTTTACTGGAGAATGAGCAGTTCTTC
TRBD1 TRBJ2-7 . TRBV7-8 CASSSRQGAEQYF TGTGCCAGCAGCAGTCGACAGGGAGCCGAGCAGTACTTC
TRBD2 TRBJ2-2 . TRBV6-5 CASRGTRNTGELFF TGTGCCAGCCGTGGGACTAGGAACACCGGGGAGCTGTTTTTT
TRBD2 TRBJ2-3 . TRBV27 CASSSGTSSLDTQYF TGTGCCAGCAGTTCCGGGACTAGTAGTTTAGATACGCAGTATTTT
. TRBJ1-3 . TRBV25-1 CASSAYGGGSGNTIYF TGTGCCAGCAGTGCCTACGGGGGAGGCTCTGGAAACACCATATATTTT
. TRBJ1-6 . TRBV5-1 CASSATGGENSPLHF TGCGCCAGCTCCGCGACAGGAGGGGAGAATTCACCCCTCCACTTT
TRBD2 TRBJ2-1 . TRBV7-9 CASAASWASGRARDEQFF TGTGCCAGCGCCGCATCCTGGGCTAGCGGGAGGGCCCGGGATGAGCAGTTCTTC
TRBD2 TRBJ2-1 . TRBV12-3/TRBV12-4 CASSLGVAGGLFF TGTGCCAGCAGCCTCGGAGTAGCGGGGGGGCTGTTCTTC
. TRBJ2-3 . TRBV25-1 CASAPQGFTDTQYF TGTGCCAGCGCACCACAGGGATTCACAGATACGCAGTATTTT
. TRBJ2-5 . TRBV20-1 CSASSGGTQYF TGCAGTGCTAGCTCTGGGGGGACCCAGTACTTC
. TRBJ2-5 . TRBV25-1 CASSRPGGETQYF TGCGCCAGCAGTCGGCCAGGTGGGGAGACCCAGTACTTC
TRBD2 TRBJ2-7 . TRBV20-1 CSARRGGGYEQYF TGCAGTGCTAGACGGGGGGGAGGATACGAGCAGTACTTC
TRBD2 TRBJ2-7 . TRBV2 CASTQAASGALYEQYF TGTGCCAGCACCCAAGCGGCTAGCGGGGCTCTCTACGAGCAGTACTTC
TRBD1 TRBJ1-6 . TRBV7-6 CASSTGQGLALHF TGTGCCAGCAGTACGGGACAGGGTTTGGCCCTCCACTTT
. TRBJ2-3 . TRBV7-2 CATRVAGPTDTQYF TGTGCTACCCGAGTGGCGGGGCCCACAGATACGCAGTATTTT
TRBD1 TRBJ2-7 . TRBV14 CASSHNYGTDYEQYF TGTGCCAGCAGCCACAACTACGGGACAGATTACGAGCAGTACTTC
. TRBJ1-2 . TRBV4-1 CASSRSGRNHPLYGYTF TGCGCCAGCAGCCGGTCGGGACGTAACCACCCTCTCTATGGCTACACCTTC
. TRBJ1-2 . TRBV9 CASSAKTTADGLAYGYTF TGTGCCAGCAGCGCTAAGACGACAGCGGACGGACTAGCCTATGGCTACACCTTC
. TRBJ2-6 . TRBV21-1 CASSSLMGPGANVLTF TGTGCCAGCAGCTCTTTGATGGGGCCTGGGGCCAACGTCCTGACTTTC
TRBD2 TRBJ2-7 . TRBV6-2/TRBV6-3 CASSYFAGGNYEQYF TGTGCCAGCAGTTATTTCGCGGGAGGAAACTACGAGCAGTACTTC
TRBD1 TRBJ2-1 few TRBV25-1 CASSQSRDRWKDEQFF TGTGCCAGCAGTCAATCCCGGGACAGGTGGAAGGATGAGCAGTTCTTC
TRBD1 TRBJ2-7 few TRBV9 CASSVSQGTYEQYF TGTGCCAGCAGCGTATCACAGGGGACCTACGAGCAGTACTTC
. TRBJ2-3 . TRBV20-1 CTVGQRANADTQYF TGCACCGTCGGACAGAGGGCCAACGCAGATACGCAGTATTTT
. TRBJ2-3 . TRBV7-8 CASSDLMGTQYF TGTGCCAGCAGTGACCTAATGGGTACGCAGTATTTT
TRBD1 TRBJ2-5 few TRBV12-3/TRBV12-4 CASSPGTGRETQYF TGTGCCAGCAGTCCCGGGACAGGGAGGGAGACCCAGTACTTC
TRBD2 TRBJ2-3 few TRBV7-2 CASSSLAGGHEDTQYF TGTGCCAGCAGCTCTTTAGCGGGGGGGCATGAAGATACGCAGTATTTT
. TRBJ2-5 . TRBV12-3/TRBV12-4 CVSSLYSLRGGQYF TGTGTCAGCAGTTTGTACAGCCTTAGGGGTGGCCAGTACTTC
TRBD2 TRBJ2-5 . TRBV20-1 CSASFPAGYQETQYF TGCAGTGCTAGTTTCCCAGCGGGGTACCAAGAGACCCAGTACTTC
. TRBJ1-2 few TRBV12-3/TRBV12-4 CASMQENYGYTF TGTGCCAGCATGCAGGAGAACTATGGCTACACCTTC
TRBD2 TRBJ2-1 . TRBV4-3 CASSQAAGGLNEQFF TGCGCCAGCAGCCAAGCTGCGGGGGGTTTGAATGAGCAGTTCTTC
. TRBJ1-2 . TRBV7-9 CASRQGSNYGYTF TGTGCCAGCCGCCAGGGGAGTAACTATGGCTACACCTTC
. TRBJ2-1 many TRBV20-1 CSARASAGAINEQFF TGCAGTGCTAGAGCGTCGGCGGGGGCGATCAATGAGCAGTTCTTC
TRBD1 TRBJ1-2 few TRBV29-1 CSIQDRGPIGYGYTF TGCAGCATTCAGGACAGGGGGCCCATCGGGTATGGCTACACCTTC
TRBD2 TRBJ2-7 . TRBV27 CASSLGGPGLAGDNEQYF TGTGCCAGCAGTTTGGGCGGTCCGGGACTAGCGGGAGATAACGAGCAGTACTTC
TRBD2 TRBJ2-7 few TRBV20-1 CSATPGLAISYEQYF TGCAGTGCTACACCGGGACTAGCGATATCCTACGAGCAGTACTTC
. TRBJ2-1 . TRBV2 CASSEYRDEQFF TGTGCCAGCAGTGAATACCGGGATGAGCAGTTCTTC
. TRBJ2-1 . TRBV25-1 CASSESSGRGEYNEQFF TGTGCCAGCAGTGAAAGTAGTGGCAGGGGGGAGTACAATGAGCAGTTCTTC
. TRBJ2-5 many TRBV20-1 CSARDGASEQETQYF TGCAGTGCTAGAGATGGCGCGTCGGAACAAGAGACCCAGTACTTC
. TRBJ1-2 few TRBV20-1 CSARDPTGHYGYTF TGCAGTGCTAGAGACCCGACAGGCCACTATGGCTACACCTTC
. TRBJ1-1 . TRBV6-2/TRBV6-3 CASSYPIRQRNTEAFF TGTGCCAGCAGTTACCCAATCCGTCAGAGGAACACTGAAGCTTTCTTT
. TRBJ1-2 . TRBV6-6 CASSYSRGGGDYGYTF TGTGCCAGCAGTTACTCTCGCGGGGGAGGGGACTATGGCTACACCTTC
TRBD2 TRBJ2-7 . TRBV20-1 CSARDPSGSIGQYF TGCAGTGCTAGAGATCCTAGCGGGAGTATAGGGCAGTACTTC
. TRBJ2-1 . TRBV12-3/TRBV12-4 CASSLAVGLSSYNEQFF TGTGCCAGCAGTTTAGCAGTTGGGCTATCCTCCTACAATGAGCAGTTCTTC
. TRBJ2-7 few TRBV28 CASSLTQGGRWSSYEQYF TGTGCCAGCAGTTTAACCCAGGGGGGTCGGTGGAGCTCCTACGAGCAGTACTTC
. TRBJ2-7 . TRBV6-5 CASSYASAVYEQYF TGTGCCAGCAGTTACGCATCTGCGGTGTACGAGCAGTACTTC
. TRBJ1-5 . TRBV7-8 CASSPYGRGNSNQPQHF TGTGCCAGCAGCCCCTACGGTCGGGGGAATAGCAATCAGCCCCAGCATTTT
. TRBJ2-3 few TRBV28 CASSPLAFRGTDTQYF TGTGCCAGCAGTCCTCTAGCGTTCCGTGGCACAGATACGCAGTATTTT
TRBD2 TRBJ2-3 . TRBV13 CASSSPGRVGADTQYF TGTGCCAGCAGCTCCCCCGGGAGGGTGGGGGCAGATACGCAGTATTTT
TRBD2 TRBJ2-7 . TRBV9 CASSQRSRLAGCYEQYF TGTGCCAGCAGCCAGAGGTCGAGACTAGCGGGTTGCTACGAGCAGTACTTC